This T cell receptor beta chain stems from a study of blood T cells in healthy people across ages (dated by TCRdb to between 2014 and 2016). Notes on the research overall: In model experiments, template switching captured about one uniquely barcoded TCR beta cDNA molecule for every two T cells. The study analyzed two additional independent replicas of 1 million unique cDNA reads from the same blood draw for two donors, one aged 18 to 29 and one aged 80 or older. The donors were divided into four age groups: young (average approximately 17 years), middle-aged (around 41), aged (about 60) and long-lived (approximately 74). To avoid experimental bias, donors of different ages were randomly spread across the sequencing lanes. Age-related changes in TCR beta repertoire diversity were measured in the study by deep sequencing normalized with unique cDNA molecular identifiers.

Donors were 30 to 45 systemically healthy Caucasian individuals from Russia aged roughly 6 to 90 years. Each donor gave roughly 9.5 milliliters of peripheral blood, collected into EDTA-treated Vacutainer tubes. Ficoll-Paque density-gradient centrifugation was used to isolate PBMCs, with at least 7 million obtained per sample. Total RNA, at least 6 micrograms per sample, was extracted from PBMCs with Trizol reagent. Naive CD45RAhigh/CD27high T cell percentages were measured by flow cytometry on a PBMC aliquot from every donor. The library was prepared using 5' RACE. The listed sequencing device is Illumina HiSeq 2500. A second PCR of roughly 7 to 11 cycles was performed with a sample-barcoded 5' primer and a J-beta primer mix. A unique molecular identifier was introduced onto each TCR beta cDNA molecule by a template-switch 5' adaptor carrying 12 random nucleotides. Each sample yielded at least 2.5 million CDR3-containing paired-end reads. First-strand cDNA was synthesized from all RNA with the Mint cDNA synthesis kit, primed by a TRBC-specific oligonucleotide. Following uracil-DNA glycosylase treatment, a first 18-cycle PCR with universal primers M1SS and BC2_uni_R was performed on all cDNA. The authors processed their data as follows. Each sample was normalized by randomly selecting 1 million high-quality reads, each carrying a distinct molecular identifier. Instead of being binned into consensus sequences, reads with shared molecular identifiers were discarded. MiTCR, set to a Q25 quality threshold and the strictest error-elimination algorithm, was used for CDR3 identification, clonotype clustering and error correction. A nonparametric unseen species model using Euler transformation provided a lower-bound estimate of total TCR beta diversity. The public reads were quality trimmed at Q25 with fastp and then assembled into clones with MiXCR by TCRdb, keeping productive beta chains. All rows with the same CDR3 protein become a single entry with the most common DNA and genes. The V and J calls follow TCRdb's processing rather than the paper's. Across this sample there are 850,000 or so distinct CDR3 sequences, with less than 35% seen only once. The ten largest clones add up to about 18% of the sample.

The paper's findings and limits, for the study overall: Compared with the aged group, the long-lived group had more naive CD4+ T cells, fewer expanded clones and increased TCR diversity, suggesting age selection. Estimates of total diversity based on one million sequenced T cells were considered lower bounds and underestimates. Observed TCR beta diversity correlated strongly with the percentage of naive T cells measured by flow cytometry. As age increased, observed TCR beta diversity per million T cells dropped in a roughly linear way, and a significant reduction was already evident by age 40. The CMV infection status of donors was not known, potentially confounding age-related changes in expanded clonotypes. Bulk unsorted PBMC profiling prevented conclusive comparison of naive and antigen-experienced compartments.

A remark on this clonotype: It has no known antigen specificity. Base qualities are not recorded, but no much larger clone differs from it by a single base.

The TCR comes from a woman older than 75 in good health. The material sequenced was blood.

Here the CDR3 is given as CASSPVPNTIYF. DNA sequence: TGTGCCAGCAGTCCCGTCCCCAACACCATATATTTT. The sequence links TRBV28 to TRBJ1-3; no D gene call is confident. The V end loses 5 bases and the J end loses 7 bases, and a stretch of 9 bases separates them. The CDR3 spans 12 residues, from the cysteine through the phenylalanine. Solely the CDR3 DNA is kept, with 36 bases framed from the first base. CDR1 is given as MDHEN and CDR2 as SYDVKM, both from the germline V gene.